This entry features one T cell receptor beta chain sequence. The record originates from a study of T cell responses to AZD1222 COVID-19 vaccine. The data were produced by immunoSEQ multiplex PCR, yet TCRdb's version contains in-frame clones alone and is incomplete. Of about 120,000 clones in the sample, 85% to 90% were seen once. The germline V gene encodes CDR1 SGDLS and CDR2 YYNGEE. The V end lost 0 bases, the J end lost 9 bases, and 16 bases lay between the germline ends. This CDR3 contains 15 residues. The receptor was isolated from an adult in good health. The chain recombines TRBV9 with TRBJ2-1, with a weak D call TRBD1 (6 bases). The specimen comprised peripheral blood, sampled on day 0 of AZD1222 vaccination. The CDR3 coding sequence is TGTGCCAGCAGCGTAGGTGGGGGCCAAGGACTTGAGCAGTTCTTC. Translated: CASSVGGGQGLEQFF.